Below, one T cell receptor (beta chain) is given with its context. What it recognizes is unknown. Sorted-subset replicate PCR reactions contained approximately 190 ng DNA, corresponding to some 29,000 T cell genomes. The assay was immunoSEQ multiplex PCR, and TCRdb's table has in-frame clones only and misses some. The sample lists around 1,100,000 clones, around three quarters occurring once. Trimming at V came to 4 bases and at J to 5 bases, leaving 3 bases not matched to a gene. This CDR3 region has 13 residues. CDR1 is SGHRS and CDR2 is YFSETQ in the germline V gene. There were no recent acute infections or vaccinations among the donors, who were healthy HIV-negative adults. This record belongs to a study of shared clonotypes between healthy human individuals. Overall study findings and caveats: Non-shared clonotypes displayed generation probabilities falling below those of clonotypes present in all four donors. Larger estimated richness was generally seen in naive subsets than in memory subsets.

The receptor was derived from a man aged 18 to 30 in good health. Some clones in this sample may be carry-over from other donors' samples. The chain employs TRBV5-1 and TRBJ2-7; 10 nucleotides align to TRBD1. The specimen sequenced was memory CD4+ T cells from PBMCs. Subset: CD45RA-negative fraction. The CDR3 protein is CASSRDRGDEQYF. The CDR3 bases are TGCGCCAGCAGCAGGGACAGGGGCGACGAGCAGTACTTC.